Below are 11 T cell receptor beta chains sequenced from a single sample in a study of CD8 T cell repertoires and HIV-1 epitope variants. Method: immunoSEQ multiplex PCR; TCRdb's copy keeps in-frame clones and lacks some. The data hold roughly 4,800 clones, with around 69% observed a single time. The antigens for these receptors are not known. Sample: cultured CD8+ T cells derived from PBMCs. The receptors were gathered from a male donor with HIV.

V usage is TRBV9 and J usage is TRBJ2-5; D not certain. This CDR3 spans 11 amino acids. V lost 0 bases to trimming and J lost 3 bases, with 0 bases between them. Germline CDR1 reads SGDLS; CDR2 reads YYNGEE. This CDR3 reads CASSVEETQYF. As DNA, the CDR3 is TGTGCCAGCAGCGTAGAAGAGACCCAGTACTTC. The complete variable domain, with remaining parts taken from reference TRBV9 and TRBJ2-5, reads DSGVTQTPKHLITATGQRVTLRCSPRSGDLSVYWYQQSLDQGLQFLIQYYNGEERAKGNILERFSAQQFPDLHSELNLSSLELGDSALYFCASSVEETQYFGPGTRLLVL.

This chain uses TRBV28 with TRBJ1-2; D is possibly TRBD1 (6 bases). The CDR3 loop spans 15 amino acids. The germline V and J ends were trimmed by 5 bases and 2 bases, with 15 bases remaining between them. Germline V gene lookup returns CDR1 MDHEN and CDR2 SYDVKM. Written as DNA, the CDR3 is TGTGCCAGCAGTCCCGACAGGCTAAGGAACTATGGCTACACCTTC. Amino acids: CASSPDRLRNYGYTF.

The table lists this clone with a few counts. J is TRBJ1-1 and V is TRBV7-3; D perhaps matches TRBD1 (6 bases). CDR3 length: 14 residues. V shed 6 bases and J shed 4 bases, with 15 bases lying between them. In germline, CDR1 is SGHTA, CDR2 FQGTGA. The CDR3: CASSPAGVGTEAFF. CDR3 in DNA: TGTGCCAGCAGTCCGGCAGGGGTAGGCACTGAAGCTTTCTTT.

The genes are TRBV4-3 and TRBJ1-1; possibly TRBD1 for D (6 bases). V shed 4 bases and J shed 4 bases, with 16 bases lying between them. CDR3 length: 15 amino acids. Germline loops: CDR1 LGHNA, CDR2 YSLEER. CDR3 protein: CASSPEWGLTTEAFF. CDR3 DNA: TGCGCCAGCAGCCCCGAATGGGGGCTAACCACTGAAGCTTTCTTT.

The chain joins TRBV4-1 to TRBJ2-5; maybe TRBD1 (5 bases). CDR1 and CDR2 from the germline V gene are MGHRA and YSYEKL. V dropped 3 bases and J dropped 1 base, with 12 bases sitting between them. This CDR3 region has 15 residues. DNA for the CDR3: TGCGCCAGCAGCCAGTTAGACAGCGTCCAAGAGACCCAGTACTTC. Translated, it gives CASSQLDSVQETQYF.

The chain is built from TRBV27 and TRBJ2-2, with D hard to call. V lost 0 bases, J lost 0 bases, and 2 bases lay in between. CDR3 length: 14 residues. Per germline, CDR1 MNHEY and CDR2 SMNVEV (reference sequence). This chain's CDR3 is CASSLSPNTGELFF. In nucleotides, the CDR3 is TGTGCCAGCAGTTTATCTCCGAACACCGGGGAGCTGTTTTTT.

V is TRBV14 and J is TRBJ2-3; D is undetermined. The V and J ends lost 1 base and 2 bases respectively, with 7 bases between them. There are 14 residues in the CDR3. Germline V lookup: CDR1 SGHDN, CDR2 FVKESK. CDR3 loop: CASSQVVFTDTQYF. CDR3 DNA: TGTGCCAGCAGCCAAGTAGTTTTCACAGATACGCAGTATTTT. Complete variable domain (other parts from reference TRBV14 and TRBJ2-3): EAGVTQFPSHSVIEKGQTVTLRCDPISGHDNLYWYRRVMGKEIKFLLHFVKESKQDESGMPNNRFLAERTGGTYSTLKVQPAELEDSGVYFCASSQVVFTDTQYFGPGTRLTVL.

This rearrangement joins TRBV5-4 to TRBJ1-4; D might be TRBD1 (6 bases). The CDR3 loop spans 15 amino acids. Germline V lookup: CDR1 SGHNT, CDR2 YYREEE (reference sequence). Trimming stripped 4 bases from V and 1 base from J, with 11 bases between. The DNA of the CDR3 is TGTGCCAGCAGCATAGGGGGGGAAACTAATGAAAAACTGTTTTTT. It codes for CASSIGGETNEKLFF.

The chain links TRBV5-4 to TRBJ2-1, with a possible D match to TRBD2 (6 bases). The length of the CDR3 is 15 residues. Trimming removed 2 bases from V and 10 bases from J, with 19 bases in between. Looked up from germline, CDR1 is SGHNT and CDR2 is YYREEE (reference sequence). CDR3 protein: CASSLWEVEYGEQFF. In DNA, the CDR3 is TGTGCCAGCAGCTTATGGGAGGTTGAATACGGGGAGCAGTTCTTC.

The CDR3 DNA reads TGTGCCACCTGGACAGGGTTGGGATACGAGCAGTACTTC. It is translated as CATWTGLGYEQYF. The chain recombines TRBV10-3 with TRBJ2-7; 8 bases are shared with TRBD1. Trimming removed 10 bases from V and 4 bases from J; junction bases left unmatched: 9. The CDR3 contains 13 residues. Germline V gene lookup returns CDR1 ENHRY and CDR2 SYGVKD.

The rearrangement links TRBV18 to TRBJ2-3; 7 bases match TRBD1. Germline V gene data show CDR1 as KGHSH and CDR2 as LQKENI. J gave up 2 bases and V 1 base, and 6 bases lay outside the gene matches. The CDR3 spans 16 residues. The CDR3 nucleotides read TGTGCCAGCTCACCACTAGGGGGCAGTACCACAGATACGCAGTATTTT. Its protein product is CASSPLGGSTTDTQYF. The whole variable domain, filled in from reference TRBV18 and TRBJ2-3, reads NAGVMQNPRHLVRRRGQEARLRCSPMKGHSHVYWYRQLPEEGLKFMVYLQKENIIDESGMPKERFSAEFPKEGPSILRIQQVVRGDSAAYFCASSPLGGSTTDTQYFGPGTRLTVL.